The 16 T cell receptor beta chains below all came from one sample that was sequenced in a study of tumor and adjacent non-tumor tissue in lung cancer. This sample's RNA came from whole unsorted tissue. The library came from three nested PCR rounds adapted from ARM-PCR protocols. MiXCR, applied by TCRdb to the multiplex PCR reads, yields one record per CDR3 protein. The sample carries tens of thousands of distinct CDR3 sequences, around 64% recorded once. Material: lung tumor tissue. These TCRs come from a man aged 55-75 years with non-small cell lung cancer.

This clonotype was recorded many times. This chain joins TRBV12-3 or TRBV12-4 and TRBJ2-1, with unresolved D. The V and J ends lost 4 bases and 10 bases respectively, with 11 bases between them. This CDR3 is 12 amino acids long. CDR3 residues: CASSYTTEEQFF. Here the CDR3 DNA reads TGTGCCAGCAGTTACACTACGGAGGAGCAGTTCTTC.

As concerns this clonotype: This could be a read error, since a much larger clone is one nucleotide away. The V gene is TRBV19, the J gene TRBJ2-4; no firm D call. The germline V gene has CDR1 LNHDA and CDR2 SQIVND (reference sequence). The CDR3 covers 14 residues. The CDR3 is CARSISLAKNIQYF. Written as DNA, the CDR3 is TGTGCCAGAAGTATTTCCCTAGCCAAAAACATTCAGTACTTC.

Relative to its sample, this clonotype is medium-sized. V usage is TRBV29-1 and J usage is TRBJ2-5; D remains ambiguous. Trimming stripped 8 bases from V and 4 bases from J, with 14 bases between. Germline CDR1 reads SQVTM; CDR2 reads ANQGSEA. This CDR3 comprises 12 residues. CDR3 amino acids: CSTGPSSETQYF. The CDR3, as DNA: TGCAGCACCGGACCCAGCTCAGAGACCCAGTACTTC.

The rearrangement joins TRBV11-2 to TRBJ2-2, with 11 bases aligning to TRBD1. There are 17 residues in the CDR3. The germline V gene encodes CDR1 SGHAT and CDR2 FQNNGV. Unmatched junction bases numbered 10, after V lost 1 base and J lost 9 bases. The CDR3 DNA is TGTGCCAGCAGCTTAGTAACCGGGACAGGGGGTACCTGGGAGCTGTTTTTT. Translating gives CASSLVTGTGGTWELFF.

A remark on this clonotype: A read error is possible here, since a much larger clone lies one base away. The gene calls are TRBV20-1 and TRBJ2-3, with D possibly being TRBD1 or TRBD2 (7 bases each). CDR1 and CDR2 (germline): DFQATT, SNEGSKA (reference sequence). The CDR3 has 15 residues. V gave up 7 bases and J gave up 4 bases, with 21 bases separating them. This CDR3 reads CSVSGPGGASDTQYF. CDR3 coding DNA: TGCAGTGTTAGCGGCCCAGGGGGGGCCTCAGATACGCAGTATTTT.

This clonotype was found a few times. A read error is likely, as this CDR3 ends without the conserved phenylalanine or tryptophan. The V and J genes are TRBV20-1 and TRBJ1-6; D perhaps matches TRBD1 (5 bases). V was trimmed by 6 bases and J by 7 bases, leaving 19 bases between them. The CDR3 totals 15 residues. CDR1 is DFQATT, CDR2 SNEGSKA, per germline (reference sequence). The CDR3 region is CSAKTGRGPNSPLHY. In DNA form, the CDR3 reads TGCAGTGCCAAAACTGGTCGGGGACCAAATTCACCCCTCCACTAT.

A word on this clonotype: At one of its ends the junction is not consistent with the germline gene, which may arise from a read error. V usage is TRBV6-6 and J usage is TRBJ2-7; possible D gene TRBD1, 7 bases. The CDR3 has 15 residues. Germline-derived CDR1 and CDR2 are MNHNY and SVGAGI (reference sequence). CDR3 sequence: CVSSSAGDSGYEQYF. The CDR3 coding sequence is TGTGTCAGCAGTTCCGCTGGGGACAGCGGGTACGAGCAGTACTTC.

This chain joins TRBV29-1 and TRBJ2-5; 12 bases fit TRBD2. CDR3 size: 14 residues. V shed 6 bases and J 4 bases; nucleotides not matched to a gene: 6. Germline loops: CDR1 SQVTM, CDR2 ANQGSEA. The CDR3 loop reads CSVTGLAGLETQYF. DNA for the CDR3: TGCAGCGTAACTGGACTAGCGGGGTTAGAGACCCAGTACTTC.

The CDR3: CASLDREETQYF. Written as DNA, the CDR3 is TGTGCCAGTCTGGACAGGGAAGAGACCCAGTACTTC. This chain joins TRBV6-5 and TRBJ2-5; 8 positions agree with TRBD1. The CDR3 extends over 12 amino acids. Trimming at V came to 9 bases and at J to 3 bases, leaving 3 bases not matched to a gene. Germline V gene data show CDR1 as MNHEY and CDR2 as SVGAGI.

For the CDR3, the DNA is TGTGCCAGCAGCAGGACCACAACGGCCGCAGATACGCAGTATTTT. Its translation is CASSRTTTAADTQYF. The V gene is TRBV11-2, the J gene TRBJ2-3; unclear D gene. In germline, CDR1 is SGHAT, CDR2 FQNNGV. The CDR3 extends over 15 amino acids. The germline V and J ends were trimmed by 5 bases and 4 bases, with 16 bases remaining between them.

A few counts support this clonotype. A read error may be the cause here, since a much bigger clone is one base away. The V call is TRBV7-9, the J call TRBJ2-3, with a possible D match to TRBD2 (6 bases). The V and J ends lost 7 bases and 3 bases respectively, with 20 bases between them. The CDR3 runs to 16 residues. Looked up from germline, CDR1 is SEHNR and CDR2 is FQNEAQ (reference sequence). The CDR3 nucleotides read TGTGCCAGCAACCCCCGTTCCGGAGGAGGGACAGATACGCAGTATTTT. This translates into CASNPRSGGGTDTQYF.

On this clonotype itself: The junction differs from germline at one of its ends, possibly a read error. Written as DNA, the CDR3 is TGTCCCAGCAGCTCCGCGGTTGGAGGGGCGCGTATCGGGGAGCTGTTTTTT. Translating it yields CPSSSAVGGARIGELFF. The chain joins TRBV5-8 to TRBJ2-2; possibly TRBD2 for D (6 bases). The germline gives CDR1 SGHTS, CDR2 YDEGEE. CDR3 length: 17 amino acids.

The rearrangement uses TRBV29-1 and TRBJ2-7; D perhaps matches TRBD1 (6 bases). Trimming stripped 6 bases from V and 0 bases from J, with 15 bases between. CDR1 and CDR2 (germline): SQVTM, ANQGSEA. CDR3 size: 14 residues. CDR3 bases: TGCAGCGTAAGTACAGGGTCCTACTCCTACGAGCAGTACTTC. Encoded protein: CSVSTGSYSYEQYF.

On this clonotype itself: This may be a read error, as it is one base from a much larger clone. This chain connects TRBV20-1 to TRBJ2-1; D may be TRBD2 (5 bases). In germline, CDR1 is DFQATT, CDR2 SNEGSKA (reference sequence). The CDR3 runs to 14 residues. For the CDR3, the DNA is TGCAGTACTAGAAGGACTCTTTCCTACAATGAGCAGTTCTTC. Protein sequence: CSTRRTLSYNEQFF.

With regard to this clonotype: The junction and the germline gene differ at one end; a read error may be behind it. J is TRBJ2-6 and V is TRBV4-1; D possibly corresponds to TRBD1 (5 bases). The CDR3 is 15 amino acids. CDR1 is MGHRA, CDR2 YSYEKL, per germline. CDR3 in DNA: TGCGCCTCCAGCCAAGAAGGGTCTGGGGCCAACGTCATGACTTTC. Protein product: CASSQEGSGANVMTF.

This clonotype was observed a handful of times. Since no conserved phenylalanine or tryptophan closes the CDR3, a read error is the likely cause. The DNA is omitted, as the CDR3 cannot be located on it reliably, and the CDR3 follows TCRdb's listing. The genes are TRBV12-3 or TRBV12-4 and TRBJ2-6. The CDR3 spans 15 amino acids, including both terminal residues. CDR3 region: CATSEQGSGANVLTL.